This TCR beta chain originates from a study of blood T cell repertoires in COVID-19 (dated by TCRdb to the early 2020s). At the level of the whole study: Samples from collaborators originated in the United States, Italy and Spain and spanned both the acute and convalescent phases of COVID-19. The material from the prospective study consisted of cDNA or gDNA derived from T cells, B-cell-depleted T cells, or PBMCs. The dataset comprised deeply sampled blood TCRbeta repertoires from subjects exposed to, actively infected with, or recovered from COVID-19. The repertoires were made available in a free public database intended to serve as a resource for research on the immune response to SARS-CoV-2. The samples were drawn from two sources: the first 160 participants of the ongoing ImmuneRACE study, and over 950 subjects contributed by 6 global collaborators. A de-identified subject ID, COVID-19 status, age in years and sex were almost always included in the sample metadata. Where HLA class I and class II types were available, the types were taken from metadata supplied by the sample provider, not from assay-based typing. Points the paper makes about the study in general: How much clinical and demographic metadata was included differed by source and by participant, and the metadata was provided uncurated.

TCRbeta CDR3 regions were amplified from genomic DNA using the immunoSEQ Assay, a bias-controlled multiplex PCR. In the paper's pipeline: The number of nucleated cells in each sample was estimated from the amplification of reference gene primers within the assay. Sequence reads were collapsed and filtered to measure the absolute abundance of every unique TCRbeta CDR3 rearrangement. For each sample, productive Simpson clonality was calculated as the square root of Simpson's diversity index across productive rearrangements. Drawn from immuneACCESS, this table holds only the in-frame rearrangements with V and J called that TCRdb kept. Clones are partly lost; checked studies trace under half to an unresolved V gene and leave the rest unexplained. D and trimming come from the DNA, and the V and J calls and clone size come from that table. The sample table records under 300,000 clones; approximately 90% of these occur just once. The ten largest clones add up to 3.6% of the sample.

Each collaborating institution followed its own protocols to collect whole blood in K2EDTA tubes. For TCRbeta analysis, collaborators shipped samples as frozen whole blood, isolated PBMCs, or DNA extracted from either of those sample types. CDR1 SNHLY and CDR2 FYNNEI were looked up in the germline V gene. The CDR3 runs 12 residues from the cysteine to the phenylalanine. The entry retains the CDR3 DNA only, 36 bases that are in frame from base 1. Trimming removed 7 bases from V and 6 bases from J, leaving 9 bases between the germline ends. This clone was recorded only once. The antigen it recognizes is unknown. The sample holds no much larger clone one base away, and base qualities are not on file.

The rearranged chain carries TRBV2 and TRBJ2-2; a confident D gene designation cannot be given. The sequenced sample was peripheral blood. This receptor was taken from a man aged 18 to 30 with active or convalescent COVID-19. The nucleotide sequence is TGTGCCAGCAATCCCCCATCCGGGGAGCTGTTTTTT. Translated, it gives CASNPPSGELFF.